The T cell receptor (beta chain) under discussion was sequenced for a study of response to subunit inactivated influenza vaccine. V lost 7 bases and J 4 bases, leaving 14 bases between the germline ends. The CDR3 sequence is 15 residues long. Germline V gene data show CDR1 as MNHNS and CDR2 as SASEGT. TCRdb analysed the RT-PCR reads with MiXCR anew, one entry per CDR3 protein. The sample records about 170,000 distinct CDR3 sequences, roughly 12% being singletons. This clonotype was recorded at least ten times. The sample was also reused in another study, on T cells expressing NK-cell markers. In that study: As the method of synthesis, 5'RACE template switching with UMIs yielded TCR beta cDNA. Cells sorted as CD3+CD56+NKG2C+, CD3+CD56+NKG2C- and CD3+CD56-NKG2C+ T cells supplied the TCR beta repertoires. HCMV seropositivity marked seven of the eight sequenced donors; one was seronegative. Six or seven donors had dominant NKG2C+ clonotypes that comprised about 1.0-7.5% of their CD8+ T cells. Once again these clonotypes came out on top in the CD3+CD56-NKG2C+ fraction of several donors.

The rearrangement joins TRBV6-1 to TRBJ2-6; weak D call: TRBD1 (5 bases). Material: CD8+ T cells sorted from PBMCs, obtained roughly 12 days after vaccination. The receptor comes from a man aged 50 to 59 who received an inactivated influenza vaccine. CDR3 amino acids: CASTQGSGGANVLTF. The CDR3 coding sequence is TGTGCCAGCACCCAAGGATCAGGGGGGGCCAACGTCCTGACTTTC.